This T cell receptor beta chain emerged from a study of T cell clonality in common variable immunodeficiency. This clone was counted at least ten times. The antigen is undetermined. Read sequence stops 3 residues before the CDR3 end, and the germline J gene provides the missing end. The assay was immunoSEQ multiplex PCR, and TCRdb's table has in-frame clones only and misses some. Recorded here are more than 55,000 clones, none singletons. This CDR3 has 14 residues. V lost 6 bases and J lost 0; bases outside the gene matches: 5. CDR1 is DFQATT, CDR2 SNEGSKA, per germline (reference sequence). General study results and limits: Patient heterogeneity in the CVID cohort limited correlations between repertoire features and clinical complications.

The sequence was collected from a person aged 18-70 years in good health. Sequencing used peripheral blood mononuclear cells. The chain recombines TRBV20-1 with TRBJ2-1, with 7 bases that match TRBD2. CDR3 bases read: TGCAGTGCCATGCGGGAGCTCTCCTACAATGAG. Translating gives CSAMRELSYNE. Given in full, the CDR3 is CSAMRELSYNEQFF.